The entry below gives a single T cell receptor beta chain sequence along with its context. Its antigen is unknown. Base qualities are not at hand, and no much larger clone is one base apart. The source of the sample is a study of CD8 T cells in Susac syndrome (dated by TCRdb to between 2018 and 2021). Describing the broader study: Whether CD8+ T cell activation and differentiation in Susac syndrome was antigen driven was tested using repertoire sequencing. Results the study describes overall, beyond this receptor: The TCR sequencing and HLA analysis was acknowledged to have included a relatively small number of individuals.

RNA was extracted using the RNeasy kit, and about 0.5 to 1 ug of the RNA was reverse transcribed with random hexamers. TCR beta CDR3 regions were amplified with the immunoSEQ multiplex PCR assay covering 54 Vbeta and 13 Jbeta segments. To correct PCR amplification bias, a synthetic template baseline was used for both primer optimization and computational correction. From the authors' description of their analysis: Reads were annotated to V, D and J genes according to IMGT and were analyzed with immunoSEQ Analyzer, with only productive sequences retained. To calculate clonality, Shannon entropy was normalized by log2 of the number of productive unique sequences and then subtracted from one. For each patient and control, public and private clones were evaluated among the 100 most prevalent clones. Susac-specific clones were defined as absent from healthy and MS cohorts, some 1,000 published viral clones and other ImmuneACCESS disease sequences. Clones were called with MiXCR by TCRdb after fastp trimmed the public reads at Q25, and only in-frame beta chains were retained. Here each entry gathers all rows of one CDR3 protein and keeps the most common genes and DNA. V and J calls and clone size were set by TCRdb, not the authors. The table for this sample lists about 210,000 distinct CDR3 sequences; roughly 94% of them were counted only once. The ten largest clones represent approximately 0.094% of the sample.

High-throughput TCR beta sequencing profiled peripheral blood CD8+ and CD4+ T cells from healthy donors, Susac syndrome patients and multiple sclerosis patients. Healthy donors were included as age- and sex-matched controls. Bulk CD8+ and CD4+ T cells were purified by magnetic negative isolation, whereas CD8+ TEMRA cells were enriched by FACS. Blood was drawn into EDTA tubes, processed within 24 hours, and PBMCs were isolated by density gradient centrifugation. PBMCs intended for TCR sequencing were cryopreserved in liquid nitrogen and thawed later in a water bath at 37 degrees C. A purity of at least 90% was achieved for sorted or isolated CD4+, CD8+ and CD8+ TEMRA cells. From the germline V gene, CDR1 is MGHDK and CDR2 is SYGVNS. The CDR3, from cysteine to phenylalanine, totals 13 residues. CDR3 DNA only is kept here, 39 bases in frame from base 1. The germline ends are 19 bases apart after V is trimmed by 4 bases and J by 13 bases.

The chain is encoded by TRBV25-1 joined to TRBJ2-5; the D call could be TRBD1 or TRBD2, with each sharing 5 bases. The source material was CD4+ T cells from PBMCs. The sequence was collected from a human donor in good health. The CDR3 region: CASSGRDRPKVYF. Here is the DNA: TGTGCCAGCAGTGGCCGGGACCGTCCCAAGGTGTACTTC.